One and the same sample provided the 29 T cell receptor beta chains below, sequenced in a study of blood T cell repertoires in COVID-19. Clones were read by immunoSEQ multiplex PCR, and TCRdb kept only the in-frame ones, dropping some. In the table there are 85,000 to 90,000 clones, 75% to 90% of which are singletons. Sequenced sample: peripheral blood. Every receptor here comes from a woman at least 80 years old with active or convalescent COVID-19.

The rearrangement joins TRBV19 to TRBJ1-5, with TRBD1 matching 8 bases. Germline CDR1 is LNHDA and CDR2 is SQIVND (reference sequence). The CDR3 is 18 amino acids. J lost 0 bases, V lost 4 bases, and 11 bases had no gene match. The CDR3 DNA reads TGTGCCAGTAGTAGGGAGGTTGCAGGGGGCCTTAGCAATCAGCCCCAGCATTTT. Amino acids: CASSREVAGGLSNQPQHF. Together with reference TRBV19 and TRBJ1-5, the CDR3 gives the full variable domain: DGGITQSPKYLFRKEGQNVTLSCEQNLNHDAMYWYRQDPGQGLRLIYYSQIVNDFQKGDIAEGYSVSREKKESFPLTVTSAQKNPTAFYLCASSREVAGGLSNQPQHFGDGTRLSIL.

V and J are TRBV3-1 (or the pseudogene TRBV3-2) and TRBJ2-5; 9 positions match TRBD2. This CDR3 spans 15 amino acids. Per the germline V gene, CDR1 is LGHDT and CDR2 is YNNKEL (reference sequence). V lost 1 base and J lost 4; bases outside the gene matches: 4. This CDR3 reads CASSQVRGGAETQYF. In DNA form, the CDR3 reads TGTGCCAGCAGCCAAGTTCGCGGGGGGGCAGAGACCCAGTACTTC.

The gene calls are TRBV19 and TRBJ2-3; TRBD1 aligns across 12 bases. CDR1 LNHDA and CDR2 SQIVND come from the germline V gene (reference sequence). CDR3 length equals 16 residues. Losses at the gene ends were 1 base for V and 4 bases for J; bases not matched to a gene: 3. The DNA of the CDR3 is TGTGCCAGTAGTATAGTGGGGACAGGGGGCGCAGATACGCAGTATTTT. Translation: CASSIVGTGGADTQYF.

This clone was detected many times. This specimen includes other DNA sequences encoding the same CDR3. This rearrangement joins TRBV7-3 to TRBJ2-1; 10 bases are shared with TRBD2. Germline V gene sequence: CDR1 SGHTA, CDR2 FQGTGA. The trim removed 0 bases at V and 3 bases at J, leaving 2 bases unmatched. The length of the CDR3 is 16 residues. The DNA of the CDR3 is TGTGCCAGCAGCTTAACCGCTAGCGGGAGCTACAATGAGCAGTTCTTC. This codes for CASSLTASGSYNEQFF.

The chain links TRBV4-3 to TRBJ2-7; TRBD1 aligns across 11 bases. Germline trimming cut 1 base from V and 9 bases from J; bases unmatched to any gene: 5. Germline V CDR1 and CDR2: LGHNA, YSLEER. The CDR3 extends over 14 amino acids. CDR3 amino acids: CASSQGTGGVGQYF. The CDR3 bases are TGCGCCAGCAGCCAAGGGACAGGGGGCGTCGGGCAGTACTTC.

The rearrangement links TRBV27 to TRBJ1-5; no clear D gene. The CDR3 loop spans 14 amino acids. From germline, CDR1 is MNHEY and CDR2 SMNVEV (reference sequence). The ends were cut back, 3 bases at V and 0 bases at J, with 6 bases in the middle. The CDR3 DNA follows: TGTGCCAGCAGTTTCAGTAATAGCAATCAGCCCCAGCATTTT. Protein sequence: CASSFSNSNQPQHF.

In DNA, the CDR3 is TGTGCCAGCAGTGAAGGGGCGCCGTTGGGGCATGAGCAGTTCTTC. Translating it yields CASSEGAPLGHEQFF. This sequence joins TRBV2 and TRBJ2-1; weak D call: TRBD1 (5 bases). Germline V gene data show CDR1 as SNHLY and CDR2 as FYNNEI. The germline V and J ends were trimmed by 1 base and 8 bases, with 15 bases remaining between them. The CDR3 is made up of 15 amino acids.

This chain joins TRBV19 and TRBJ2-1; TRBD2 might be the D (5 bases). Deletions cut 5 bases from V and 7 bases from J, with 12 bases between. The V gene's germline CDR1 is LNHDA and CDR2 SQIVND (reference sequence). The CDR3 is 13 amino acids. The CDR3, as DNA: TGTGCCAGTAGTGTAGCGTGGCAGAATGAGCAGTTCTTC. Translated, it gives CASSVAWQNEQFF.

The chain links TRBV11-3 to TRBJ2-1; D perhaps matches TRBD1 (5 bases). The CDR3 is 16 residues long. The germline V gene encodes CDR1 SGHNT and CDR2 YENEEA. The germline V and J ends were trimmed by 5 bases and 6 bases, with 20 bases remaining between them. The CDR3 DNA sequence: TGTGCCAGCAGCGATGGAAGGGGTGGTATTCGCAATGAGCAGTTCTTC. Translated, it gives CASSDGRGGIRNEQFF.

The chain's CDR3 is CASSLLGQGQAFF. The CDR3 bases are TGTGCCAGCAGTTTATTAGGACAGGGTCAAGCTTTCTTT. This chain links TRBV27 with TRBJ1-1, with 8 nucleotides matching TRBD1. CDR3 length: 13 amino acids. V shed 1 base, J shed 9 bases, and the junction held 4 bases outside the gene matches. The germline V gene encodes CDR1 MNHEY and CDR2 SMNVEV (reference sequence).

The chain is built from TRBV5-5 and TRBJ2-7; tentative D call: TRBD2 (6 bases). The CDR3 runs 14 residues. Germline values: CDR1 SGHKS, CDR2 YYEKEE (reference sequence). Trimming took off 1 base at V and 2 bases at J, with 10 bases between the two ends. Here the CDR3 reads CASSLFERAYEQYF. The CDR3 DNA reads as TGTGCCAGCAGCTTGTTCGAGCGGGCCTACGAGCAGTACTTC.

The CDR3 sequence: CASSQVAGRTDTQYF. DNA of the CDR3: TGTGCCAGCAGCCAAGTGGCGGGTCGCACAGATACGCAGTATTTT. The chain recombines TRBV3-1 (or the pseudogene TRBV3-2) with TRBJ2-3, with D possibly TRBD2 on 5 matching bases. CDR1 and CDR2 from the germline V gene are LGHDT and YNNKEL (reference sequence). This CDR3 has 15 residues. With 1 base removed from V and 1 base from J, the gap between germline ends came to 9 bases.

This chain uses TRBV6-6 with TRBJ2-7, with 10 bases aligning to TRBD1. V shed 8 bases, J shed 4 bases, and the junction held 8 bases outside the gene matches. Germline assignment: CDR1 MNHNY and CDR2 SVGAGI (reference sequence). There are 14 residues in the CDR3. The chain's CDR3 is CASGTDRGLYEQYF. CDR3 sequence (DNA): TGTGCCAGCGGGACGGACAGGGGGTTGTACGAGCAGTACTTC.

This clone was observed a handful of times. The chain couples TRBV27 to TRBJ2-5; TRBD1 aligns across 10 bases. The CDR3 loop spans 15 amino acids. CDR1 and CDR2 (germline): MNHEY, SMNVEV (reference sequence). Unmatched junction bases numbered 4, after V lost 1 base and J lost 5 bases. CDR3 amino acids: CASSLLGQGMETQYF. Here the CDR3 DNA reads TGTGCCAGCAGTTTATTGGGACAGGGGATGGAGACCCAGTACTTC.

The chain combines TRBV19 with TRBJ1-4; no clear D. CDR3 length equals 15 residues. The germline V and J ends were trimmed by 4 bases and 3 bases, with 12 bases remaining between them. Germline CDR1 LNHDA, CDR2 SQIVND (reference sequence). CDR3 DNA sequence: TGTGCCAGTAGTAGGACTGGTGGGGCTAATGAAAAACTGTTTTTT. This sequence encodes CASSRTGGANEKLFF. Combining the CDR3 with reference TRBV19 and TRBJ1-4 gives the whole variable domain DGGITQSPKYLFRKEGQNVTLSCEQNLNHDAMYWYRQDPGQGLRLIYYSQIVNDFQKGDIAEGYSVSREKKESFPLTVTSAQKNPTAFYLCASSRTGGANEKLFFGSGTQLSVL.

This clone appeared a single time. The rearrangement links TRBV27 to TRBJ1-4, with TRBD1 identical over 8 bases. The CDR3 has 15 amino acids. CDR1 MNHEY and CDR2 SMNVEV come from the germline V gene (reference sequence). Trimming removed 2 bases from V and 6 bases from J; junction bases left unmatched: 5. The CDR3, as DNA: TGTGCCAGCAGTTTACAAACAGGGGGTTATGAAAAACTGTTTTTT. It specifies CASSLQTGGYEKLFF.

The chain links TRBV6-5 to TRBJ2-7, with D possibly TRBD1 on 6 matching bases. CDR1 MNHEY and CDR2 SVGAGI come from the germline V gene. V was cut by 0 bases and J by 5 bases, with 17 bases left in between. The CDR3 is made up of 16 amino acids. The CDR3 spells CASSYSVALPGDEQYF. The CDR3 bases are TGTGCCAGCAGTTACTCCGTGGCCCTACCAGGGGACGAGCAGTACTTC.

The chain joins TRBV19 to TRBJ1-4; weak D call: TRBD1 (6 bases). Trimming took 6 bases from V and 8 from J, leaving 22 bases between them. Germline V lookup: CDR1 LNHDA, CDR2 SQIVND (reference sequence). CDR3 size: 16 residues. CDR3 sequence reads: CASRPDRTVIGEKLFF. The DNA of the CDR3 is TGTGCCAGTAGGCCTGACCGGACAGTCATCGGAGAAAAACTGTTTTTT.

The chain links TRBV5-1 to TRBJ2-1; weak D call: TRBD2 (6 bases). Germline CDR1 is SGHRS and CDR2 is YFSETQ. Trimming took off 8 bases at V and 8 bases at J, with 20 bases between the two ends. CDR3 size: 14 residues. The DNA for the CDR3 is TGCGCCAGTCATCGGGACTCTTCCCTTGATGAGCAGTTCTTC. Protein product: CASHRDSSLDEQFF.

This clone came up a few times. The chain employs TRBV5-1 and TRBJ2-3; D not resolved. There are 15 residues in the CDR3. CDR1 and CDR2 (germline): SGHRS, YFSETQ. V lost 0 bases and J 0 bases, leaving 8 bases between the germline ends. This CDR3 reads CASSLASASTDTQYF. Here the CDR3 DNA reads TGCGCCAGCAGCTTGGCGAGCGCTAGCACAGATACGCAGTATTTT.

CDR3 nucleotide sequence: TGTGCCACCAGTGAATCGGGGTCAGAGACCCAGTACTTC. Translated, it gives CATSESGSETQYF. This rearrangement joins TRBV24-1 to TRBJ2-5, with a tentative D call TRBD2 (5 bases). CDR3 length equals 13 residues. Trimming left V 4 bases short and J 4 bases short, with 9 bases between. CDR1 and CDR2 from the germline V gene are KGHDR and SFDVKD.

The CDR3 loop reads CASMVASGNNEQFF. The CDR3 DNA is TGCGCCAGCATGGTGGCTAGCGGCAACAATGAGCAGTTCTTC. The chain has TRBV5-1 and TRBJ2-1; TRBD2 aligns across 7 bases. V was pared by 6 bases and J by 5 bases, with 8 bases of the junction left unmatched. The germline CDR1 and CDR2 sequences are SGHRS and YFSETQ. The CDR3 runs to 14 residues. The full variable domain, with the rest looked up from reference TRBV5-1 and TRBJ2-1, is KAGVTQTPRYLIKTRGQQVTLSCSPISGHRSVSWYQQTPGQGLQFLFEYFSETQRNKGNFPGRFSGRQFSNSRSEMNVSTLELGDSALYLCASMVASGNNEQFFGPGTRLTVL.

The chain uses TRBV19 and TRBJ2-7; 8 positions match TRBD2. CDR1 and CDR2 from the germline V gene are LNHDA and SQIVND (reference sequence). The CDR3 is made up of 15 amino acids. Trimming cost V 7 bases and J 0 bases; bases outside gene matches: 8. DNA of the CDR3: TGTGCCAGTACCTCGGGGGGGATTTCCTCCTACGAGCAGTACTTC. Its translation is CASTSGGISSYEQYF.

CDR3 coding DNA: TGTGCCAGCAGCTTAGGGACAGGGCCTAACTATGGCTACACCTTC. Residues: CASSLGTGPNYGYTF. The gene calls are TRBV7-2 and TRBJ1-2, with 8 bases fitting TRBD1. The V segment lost 1 base and the J segment 0 bases; nucleotides outside the gene matches: 1. CDR3 length: 15 amino acids. CDR1 and CDR2 from the germline V gene are SGHTA and FQGNSA.

J is TRBJ1-5 and V is TRBV2; D not resolved. Trimming shortened V by 5 bases and J by 0 bases, and 14 bases separated the two germline ends. The CDR3 covers 16 residues. CDR1 and CDR2 from the germline V gene are SNHLY and FYNNEI. The CDR3 region is CASSYKTPYSNQPQHF. CDR3 in DNA: TGTGCCAGCAGTTACAAGACACCCTATAGCAATCAGCCCCAGCATTTT. Full variable domain (rest looked up from reference TRBV2 and TRBJ1-5): EPEVTQTPSHQVTQMGQEVILRCVPISNHLYFYWYRQILGQKVEFLVSFYNNEISEKSEIFDDQFSVERPDGSNFTLKIRSTKLEDSAMYFCASSYKTPYSNQPQHFGDGTRLSIL.

The rearrangement joins TRBV6-1 to TRBJ1-1; 7 nucleotides align to TRBD1. V shed 6 bases, J shed 3 bases, and the junction held 7 bases outside the gene matches. The V gene's germline CDR1 is MNHNS and CDR2 SASEGT. There are 14 residues in the CDR3. This CDR3 is CASRAGGGHTEAFF. The CDR3 DNA follows: TGTGCCAGCAGGGCAGGGGGAGGTCACACTGAAGCTTTCTTT.

The V and J genes are TRBV28 and TRBJ2-1; the D is unclear. V was cut by 1 base and J by 0 bases, with 7 bases left in between. The germline CDR1 and CDR2 sequences are MDHEN and SYDVKM. CDR3 size: 15 residues. CDR3 nucleotide sequence: TGTGCCAGCAGTTTATACCGTAGCTCCTACAATGAGCAGTTCTTC. Encoded protein: CASSLYRSSYNEQFF.

This sequence joins TRBV4-3 and TRBJ1-1, with no clear D. The germline V gene has CDR1 LGHNA and CDR2 YSLEER. The CDR3 spans 13 residues. Trimming shortened V by 4 bases and J by 2 bases, and 8 bases separated the two germline ends. The CDR3 protein is CASSPSLNTEAFF. DNA of the CDR3: TGCGCCAGCAGCCCTTCCCTCAACACTGAAGCTTTCTTT.

The V and J genes are TRBV4-2 and TRBJ2-1; 7 nucleotides match TRBD2. Trimming took 0 bases from V and 2 from J; bases not matched to a gene: 4. Germline assignment: CDR1 LGHNA and CDR2 YNFKEQ. The CDR3 is 16 amino acids. The CDR3 here is CASSQERAGPYNEQFF. The CDR3 DNA follows: TGTGCCAGCAGCCAAGAAAGAGCGGGACCCTACAATGAGCAGTTCTTC.